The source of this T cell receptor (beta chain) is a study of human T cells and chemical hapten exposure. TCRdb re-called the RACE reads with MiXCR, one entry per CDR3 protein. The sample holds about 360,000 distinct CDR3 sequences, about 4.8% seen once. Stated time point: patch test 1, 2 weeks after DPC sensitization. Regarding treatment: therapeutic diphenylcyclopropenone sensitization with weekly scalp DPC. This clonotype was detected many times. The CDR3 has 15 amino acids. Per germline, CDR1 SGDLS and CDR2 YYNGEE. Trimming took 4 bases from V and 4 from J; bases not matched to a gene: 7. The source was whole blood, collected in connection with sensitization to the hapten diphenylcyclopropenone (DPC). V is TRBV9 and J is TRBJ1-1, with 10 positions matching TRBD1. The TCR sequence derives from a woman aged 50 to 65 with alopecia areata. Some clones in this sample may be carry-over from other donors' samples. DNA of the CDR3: TGTGCCAGCAGCCCCCGGACAGGGGGTGGCACTGAAGCTTTCTTT. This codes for CASSPRTGGGTEAFF.